The 12 T cell receptor beta chains below come from one sample, sequenced in a study of T cells after yellow fever vaccination. One entry per CDR3 protein, called by TCRdb with MiXCR from the 5' RACE reads. The sample has about 330,000 distinct CDR3 sequences, 6.8% seen once. This specimen was PBMCs, taken around 45 days after the first yellow fever vaccination. Receptors originate from a young man who received the YFV17D yellow fever vaccine.

This clonotype was recorded a few times. The chain is built from TRBV10-1 and TRBJ2-3, with a weak D call TRBD1 (6 bases). Germline CDR1 and CDR2: WNHNN and SYGVQD (reference sequence). V was clipped by 4 bases and J by 0 bases, with 17 bases between them. CDR3 length: 17 residues. CDR3 DNA: TGCGCCAGCAGTGGTCTAGGGGGAACTAGTAGCACAGATACGCAGTATTTT. The encoded protein is CASSGLGGTSSTDTQYF.

This clonotype was seen a handful of times. The chain joins TRBV6-1 to TRBJ1-6, with a tentative D call TRBD1 (5 bases). Trimming removed 6 bases from V and 5 bases from J, with 14 bases in between. This CDR3 is built from 15 residues. Per the germline V gene, CDR1 is MNHNS and CDR2 is SASEGT. CDR3 protein: CASSLAGGHNSPLHF. The CDR3, as DNA: TGTGCCAGCAGCTTGGCCGGGGGTCATAATTCACCCCTCCACTTT.

As concerns this clonotype: A much larger clone sits a single nucleotide away, making a read error possible. No conserved phenylalanine or tryptophan is present at the end of the CDR3, so a read error is the likely explanation. The chain joins TRBV10-2 to TRBJ1-1, with D unresolved. Per the germline V gene, CDR1 is WSHSY and CDR2 is SAAADI. Between the trimmed V and J ends, which lost 2 bases and 1 base, there was a span of 5 bases. There are 13 residues in the CDR3. CDR3 sequence: CASSEKANTEAFS. The CDR3 DNA reads TGCGCCAGCAGTGAGAAGGCGAACACTGAAGCTTTCTCT.

There are a few counts of this clonotype. CDR3 sequence: CASSPGQGAREKLFF. The CDR3 bases are TGCGCCAGCAGCCCAGGACAGGGGGCGCGCGAAAAACTGTTTTTT. The genes are TRBV4-1 and TRBJ1-4; 11 bases map to TRBD1. This CDR3 has 15 amino acids. Germline trimming cut 4 bases from V and 8 bases from J; bases unmatched to any gene: 6. The germline V gene encodes CDR1 MGHRA and CDR2 YSYEKL.

This clonotype was found a few times. The chain recombines TRBV11-2 with TRBJ2-7, with a possible D match to TRBD1 (6 bases). The V end lost 3 bases, the J end lost 4 bases, and 13 bases lay between the germline ends. There are 14 residues in the CDR3. Germline V CDR1 and CDR2: SGHAT, FQNNGV. The CDR3 DNA is TGTGCCAGCAGCTTCGAGACAGGATTATACGAGCAGTACGTC. Its translation is CASSFETGLYEQYV.

V gene TRBV7-8 combines with J gene TRBJ1-2; 11 nucleotides match TRBD1. The CDR3 runs 15 residues. The ends lost 4 bases at V and 4 bases at J; junction bases unmatched: 5. Germline V gives CDR1 SGHVS, CDR2 FQNEAQ. The CDR3 loop reads CASSSGQGAGYGYTF. Written as DNA, the CDR3 is TGTGCCAGCAGCTCCGGACAGGGGGCCGGCTATGGCTACACCTTC.

This clonotype appeared a few times. This chain uses TRBV5-8 with TRBJ2-1, with D possibly matching TRBD2 (6 bases). This CDR3 region has 15 residues. Germline V gene sequence: CDR1 SGHTS, CDR2 YDEGEE. Deletions cut 5 bases from V and 10 bases from J, with 22 bases between. The CDR3 loop reads CASSPSQLASNEQFF. The CDR3 coding sequence is TGTGCCAGCAGTCCCTCCCAGCTAGCGTCCAACGAGCAGTTCTTC. The full variable domain, in which reference TRBV5-8 and TRBJ2-1 provide the parts outside the CDR3, is EAGVTQSPTHLIKTRGQQATLRCSPISGHTSVYWYQQALGLGLQFLLWYDEGEERNRGNFPPRFSGRQFPNYSSELNVNALELEDSALYLCASSPSQLASNEQFFGPGTRLTVL.

J is TRBJ2-7 and V is TRBV20-1; D is unresolved. Per germline, CDR1 DFQATT and CDR2 SNEGSKA (reference sequence). The CDR3 sequence is 12 residues long. Deletions cut 3 bases from V and 1 base from J, with 7 bases between. As DNA, the CDR3 is TGCAGTGCTAGGGCAAAGTCCTACGAGCAGTACGTC. It codes for CSARAKSYEQYV.

V is TRBV5-1 and J is TRBJ1-6; D may be TRBD1 (5 bases). Germline values: CDR1 SGHRS, CDR2 YFSETQ. This CDR3 is built from 14 residues. The V end was cut by 3 bases, the J end by 6 bases, with 10 bases between. The CDR3 nucleotides read TGCGCCAGCAGCTCCGGGAGGGGTAATTCACCCCTCCACTTT. The encoded protein is CASSSGRGNSPLHF. Based on the CDR3 plus reference TRBV5-1 and TRBJ1-6, the full variable domain is KAGVTQTPRYLIKTRGQQVTLSCSPISGHRSVSWYQQTPGQGLQFLFEYFSETQRNKGNFPGRFSGRQFSNSRSEMNVSTLELGDSALYLCASSSGRGNSPLHFGNGTRLTVT.

Only a few counts were recorded for this clonotype. This chain uses TRBV14 with TRBJ1-1; D not certain. V was cut by 4 bases and J by 1 base, with 10 bases left in between. Germline CDR1 reads SGHDN; CDR2 reads FVKESK. The CDR3 extends over 14 amino acids. The CDR3 DNA reads TGTGCCAGCAGCCCTCAGGCAGGGAACACTGAAGCTTTCTTT. Translation: CASSPQAGNTEAFF.

This clonotype was found a few times. Sequence at one end of the junction differs from germline and may be a read error. The chain is built from TRBV19 and TRBJ2-1; TRBD2 agrees at 10 bases. Germline V gene sequence: CDR1 LNHDA, CDR2 SQIVND (reference sequence). This CDR3 region has 16 residues. CDR3 bases: TGTGCCAGTAGTTTAGAAGGACTAGCGGAATACAATGAGCAGTTCTTC. This sequence encodes CASSLEGLAEYNEQFF.

The rearrangement uses TRBV20-1 and TRBJ2-7, with 8 bases that match TRBD1. CDR1 DFQATT and CDR2 SNEGSKA come from the germline V gene (reference sequence). This CDR3 is built from 14 residues. V dropped 6 bases and J dropped 4; count of bases not matched to a gene: 11. The CDR3 spells CSAKGQGSPYEQYV. For the CDR3, the DNA is TGCAGTGCAAAAGGACAGGGATCCCCTTACGAGCAGTACGTC.